These 3 T cell receptor beta chains share one sample of origin, sequenced in a study of blood T cells in healthy people across ages. A sample-barcoded 5' primer and a J-beta primer mix were used in a second PCR of about 7 to 12 cycles. TCRdb itself ran the 5' RACE reads through MiXCR, one entry per CDR3 protein. Among just over 800,000 distinct CDR3 sequences listed, about 62% were seen once. The sequencing input was blood. These receptors all stem from a man aged 25-45 years in good health.

This clonotype has only one observation. The chain recombines TRBV24-1 with TRBJ2-1, with 9 bases fitting TRBD2. Germline loops: CDR1 KGHDR, CDR2 SFDVKD. Trimming took 0 bases from V and 4 from J; bases not matched to a gene: 9. CDR3 length: 18 residues. CDR3 nucleotide sequence: TGTGCCACCAGTGATTTGCGGGGTAGCGGGGGATCGTACAATGAGCAGTTCTTC. Translation: CATSDLRGSGGSYNEQFF.

This sequence joins TRBV28 and TRBJ2-5, with a tentative D call TRBD2 (6 bases). Trimming left V 5 bases short and J 5 bases short, with 15 bases between. The CDR3 length is 14 residues. Germline lookup yields CDR1 MDHEN and CDR2 SYDVKM. The CDR3 reads CASSTAGTQETQYF. CDR3 coding DNA: TGTGCCAGCAGTACTGCAGGGACTCAGGAGACCCAGTACTTC.

The CDR3 nucleotides are TGCAGTGCCCAAGGGGGCGGGTCGGCCCAGTACTTC. Translation gives CSAQGGGSAQYF. V gene TRBV20-1 combines with J gene TRBJ2-5, with 7 bases identical to TRBD1. Germline CDR1 reads DFQATT; CDR2 reads SNEGSKA (reference sequence). This CDR3 has 12 residues. Trimming removed 6 bases from V and 9 bases from J; junction bases left unmatched: 10.